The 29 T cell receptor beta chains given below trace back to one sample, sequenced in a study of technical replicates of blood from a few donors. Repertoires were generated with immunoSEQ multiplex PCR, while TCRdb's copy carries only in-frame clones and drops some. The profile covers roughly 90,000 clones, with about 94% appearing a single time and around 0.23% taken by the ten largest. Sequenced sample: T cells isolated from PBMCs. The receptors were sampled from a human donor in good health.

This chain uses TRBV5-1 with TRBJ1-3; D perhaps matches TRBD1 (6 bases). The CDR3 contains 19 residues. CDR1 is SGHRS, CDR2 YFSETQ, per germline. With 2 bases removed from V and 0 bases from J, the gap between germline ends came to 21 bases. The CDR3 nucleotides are TGCGCCAGCAGCTTCCTTGCGGGTACAGGGCCGAGCTCTGGAAACACCATATATTTT. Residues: CASSFLAGTGPSSGNTIYF.

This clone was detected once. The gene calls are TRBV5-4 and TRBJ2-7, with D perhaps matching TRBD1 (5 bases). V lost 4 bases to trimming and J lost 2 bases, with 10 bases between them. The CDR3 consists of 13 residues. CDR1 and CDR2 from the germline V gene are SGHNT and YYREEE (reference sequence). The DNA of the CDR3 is TGTGCCAGCAGCCCTGGACATGCCTACGAGCAGTACTTC. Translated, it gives CASSPGHAYEQYF. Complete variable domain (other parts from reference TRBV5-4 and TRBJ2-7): ETGVTQSPTHLIKTRGQQVTLRCSSQSGHNTVSWYQQALGQGPQFIFQYYREEENGRGNFPPRFSGLQFPNYSSELNVNALELDDSALYLCASSPGHAYEQYFGPGTRLTVT.

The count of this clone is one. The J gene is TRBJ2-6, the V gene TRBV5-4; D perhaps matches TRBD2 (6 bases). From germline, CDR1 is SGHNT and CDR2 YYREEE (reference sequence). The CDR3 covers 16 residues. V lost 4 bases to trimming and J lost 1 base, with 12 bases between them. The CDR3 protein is CASSEGGGSGANVLTF. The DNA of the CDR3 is TGTGCCAGCAGCGAGGGAGGCGGTTCTGGGGCCAACGTCCTGACTTTC.

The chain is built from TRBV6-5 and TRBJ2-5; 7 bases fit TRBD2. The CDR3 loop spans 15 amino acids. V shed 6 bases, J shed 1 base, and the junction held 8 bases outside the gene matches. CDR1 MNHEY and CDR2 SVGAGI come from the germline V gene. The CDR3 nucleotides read TGTGCCAGCAGCCTAGCGGCAGATCGCCAAGAGACCCAGTACTTC. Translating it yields CASSLAADRQETQYF.

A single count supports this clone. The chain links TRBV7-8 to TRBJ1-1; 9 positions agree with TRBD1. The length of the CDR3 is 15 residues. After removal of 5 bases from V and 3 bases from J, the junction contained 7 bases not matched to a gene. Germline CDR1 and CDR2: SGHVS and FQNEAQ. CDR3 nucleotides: TGTGCCAGCAGCGCCATACGGGACAGGGACACTGAAGCTTTCTTT. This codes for CASSAIRDRDTEAFF.

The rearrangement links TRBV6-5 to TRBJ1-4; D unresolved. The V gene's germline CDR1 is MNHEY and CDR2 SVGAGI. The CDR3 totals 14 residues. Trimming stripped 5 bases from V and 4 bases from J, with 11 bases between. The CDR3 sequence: CASSPAYLNEKLFF. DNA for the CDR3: TGTGCCAGCAGTCCCGCCTACCTTAATGAAAAACTGTTTTTT.

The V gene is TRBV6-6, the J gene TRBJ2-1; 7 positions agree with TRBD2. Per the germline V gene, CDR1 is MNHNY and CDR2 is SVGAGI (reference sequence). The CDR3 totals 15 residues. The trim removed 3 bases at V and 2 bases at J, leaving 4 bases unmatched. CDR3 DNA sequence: TGTGCCAGCAGTTATATTAGCGGGCCCTACAATGAGCAGTTCTTC. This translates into CASSYISGPYNEQFF.

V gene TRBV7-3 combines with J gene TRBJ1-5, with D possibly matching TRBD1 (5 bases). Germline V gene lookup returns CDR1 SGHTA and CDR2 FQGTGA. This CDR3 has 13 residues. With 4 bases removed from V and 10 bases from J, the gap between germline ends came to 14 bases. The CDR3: CASSSGDYAPQHF. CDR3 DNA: TGTGCCAGCAGCTCGGGGGATTACGCACCCCAGCATTTT.

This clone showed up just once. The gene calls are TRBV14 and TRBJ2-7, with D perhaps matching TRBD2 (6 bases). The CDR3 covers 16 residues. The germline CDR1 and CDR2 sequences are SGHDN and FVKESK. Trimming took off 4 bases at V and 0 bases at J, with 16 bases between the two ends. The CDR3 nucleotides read TGTGCCAGCAGCCCAGGAGGGTGGTACCCCTCCTACGAGCAGTACTTC. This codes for CASSPGGWYPSYEQYF. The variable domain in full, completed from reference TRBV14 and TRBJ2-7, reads EAGVTQFPSHSVIEKGQTVTLRCDPISGHDNLYWYRRVMGKEIKFLLHFVKESKQDESGMPNNRFLAERTGGTYSTLKVQPAELEDSGVYFCASSPGGWYPSYEQYFGPGTRLTVT.

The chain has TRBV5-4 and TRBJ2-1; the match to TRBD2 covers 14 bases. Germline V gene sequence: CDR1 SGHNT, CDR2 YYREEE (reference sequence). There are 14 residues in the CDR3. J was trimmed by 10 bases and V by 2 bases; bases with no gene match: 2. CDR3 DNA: TGTGCCAGCAGCTTCAGACTAGCGGGGGGGGAGCAGTTCTTC. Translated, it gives CASSFRLAGGEQFF.

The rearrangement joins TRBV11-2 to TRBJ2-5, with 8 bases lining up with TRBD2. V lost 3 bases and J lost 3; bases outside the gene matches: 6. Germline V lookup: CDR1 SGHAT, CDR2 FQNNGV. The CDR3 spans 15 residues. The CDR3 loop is CASSFVTSGEETQYF. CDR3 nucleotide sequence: TGTGCCAGCAGCTTTGTAACTAGCGGAGAAGAGACCCAGTACTTC.

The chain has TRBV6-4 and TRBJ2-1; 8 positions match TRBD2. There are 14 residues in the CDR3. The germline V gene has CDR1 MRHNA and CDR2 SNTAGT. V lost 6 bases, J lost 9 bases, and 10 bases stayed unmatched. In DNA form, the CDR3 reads TGTGCCAGCAGGACGCTAGCGGGCGGCACTGAGCAGTTCTTC. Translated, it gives CASRTLAGGTEQFF.

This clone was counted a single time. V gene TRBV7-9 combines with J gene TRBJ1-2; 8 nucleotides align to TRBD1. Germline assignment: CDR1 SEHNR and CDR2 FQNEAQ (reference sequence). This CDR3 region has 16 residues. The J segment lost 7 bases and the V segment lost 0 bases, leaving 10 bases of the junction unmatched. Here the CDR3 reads CASSLARTGRGVGYTF. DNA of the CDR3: TGTGCCAGCAGCTTAGCGCGGACAGGGAGAGGGGTTGGCTACACCTTC.

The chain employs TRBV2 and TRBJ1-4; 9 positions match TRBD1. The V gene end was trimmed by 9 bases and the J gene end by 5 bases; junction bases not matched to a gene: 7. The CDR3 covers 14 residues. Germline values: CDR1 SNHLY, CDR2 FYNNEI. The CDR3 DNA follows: TGTGCCAGTAATACCGGGACAGGGAATGAAAAACTGTTTTTT. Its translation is CASNTGTGNEKLFF.

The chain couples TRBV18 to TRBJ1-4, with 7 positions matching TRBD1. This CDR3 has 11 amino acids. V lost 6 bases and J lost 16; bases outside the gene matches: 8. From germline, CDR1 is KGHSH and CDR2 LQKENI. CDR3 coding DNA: TGTGCCAGCTCCTTGACAGGGACTCCGTTTTTT. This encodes CASSLTGTPFF.

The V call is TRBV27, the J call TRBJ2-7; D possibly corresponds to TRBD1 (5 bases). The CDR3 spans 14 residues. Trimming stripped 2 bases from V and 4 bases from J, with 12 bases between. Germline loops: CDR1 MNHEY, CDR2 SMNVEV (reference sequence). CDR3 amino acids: CASSLRGFGYEQYF. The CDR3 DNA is TGTGCCAGCAGTTTAAGGGGTTTTGGGTACGAGCAGTACTTC.

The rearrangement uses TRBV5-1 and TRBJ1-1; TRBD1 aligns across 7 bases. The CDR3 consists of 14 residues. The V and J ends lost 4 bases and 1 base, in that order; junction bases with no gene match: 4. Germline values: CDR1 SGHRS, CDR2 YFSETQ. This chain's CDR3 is CASSAGTENTEAFF. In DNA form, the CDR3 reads TGCGCCAGCAGCGCCGGGACAGAGAACACTGAAGCTTTCTTT.

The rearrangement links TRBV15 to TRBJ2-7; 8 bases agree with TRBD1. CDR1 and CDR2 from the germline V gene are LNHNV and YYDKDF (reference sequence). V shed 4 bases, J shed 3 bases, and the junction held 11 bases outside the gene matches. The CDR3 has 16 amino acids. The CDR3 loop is CATSKRTPGQDYEQYF. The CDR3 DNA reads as TGTGCCACCAGCAAAAGAACGCCGGGACAGGACTACGAGCAGTACTTC.

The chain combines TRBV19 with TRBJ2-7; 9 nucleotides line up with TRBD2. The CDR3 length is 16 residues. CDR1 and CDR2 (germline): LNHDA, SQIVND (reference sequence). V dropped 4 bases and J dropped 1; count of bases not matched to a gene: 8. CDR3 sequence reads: CASSSSGLAYSYEQYF. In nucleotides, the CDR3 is TGTGCCAGTAGTAGCTCCGGACTAGCGTATTCCTACGAGCAGTACTTC.

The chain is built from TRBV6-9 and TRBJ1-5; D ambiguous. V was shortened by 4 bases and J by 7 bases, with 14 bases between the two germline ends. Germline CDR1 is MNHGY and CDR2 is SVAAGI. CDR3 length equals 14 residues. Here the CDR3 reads CASSSGAIRQPQHF. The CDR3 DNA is TGTGCCAGCAGTTCGGGTGCAATAAGACAGCCCCAGCATTTT.

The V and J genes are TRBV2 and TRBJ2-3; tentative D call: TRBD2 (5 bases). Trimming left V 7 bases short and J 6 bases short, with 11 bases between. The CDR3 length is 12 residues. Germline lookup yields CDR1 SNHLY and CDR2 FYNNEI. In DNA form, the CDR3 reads TGTGCCAGCAAGCTGGACTCGGATACGCAGTATTTT. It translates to CASKLDSDTQYF.

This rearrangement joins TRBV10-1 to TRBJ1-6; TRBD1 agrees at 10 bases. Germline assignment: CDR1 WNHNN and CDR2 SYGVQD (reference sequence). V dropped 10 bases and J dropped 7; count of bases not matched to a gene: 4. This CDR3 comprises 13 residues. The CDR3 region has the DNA TGCGCCACCAGACAGGGGGCAAATTCACCCCTCCACTTT. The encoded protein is CATRQGANSPLHF.

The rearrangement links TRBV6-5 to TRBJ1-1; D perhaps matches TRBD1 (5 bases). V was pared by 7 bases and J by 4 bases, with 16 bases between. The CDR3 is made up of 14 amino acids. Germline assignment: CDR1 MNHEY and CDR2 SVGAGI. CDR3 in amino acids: CASTPGLGVTEAFF. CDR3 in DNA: TGTGCCAGCACTCCGGGACTGGGAGTCACTGAAGCTTTCTTT.

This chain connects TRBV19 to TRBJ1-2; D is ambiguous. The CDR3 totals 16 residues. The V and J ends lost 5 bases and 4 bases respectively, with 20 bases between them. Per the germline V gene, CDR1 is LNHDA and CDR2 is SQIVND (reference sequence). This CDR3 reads CASSYRPGAHLYGYTF. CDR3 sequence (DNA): TGTGCCAGTAGTTACCGTCCAGGCGCCCACCTCTATGGCTACACCTTC.

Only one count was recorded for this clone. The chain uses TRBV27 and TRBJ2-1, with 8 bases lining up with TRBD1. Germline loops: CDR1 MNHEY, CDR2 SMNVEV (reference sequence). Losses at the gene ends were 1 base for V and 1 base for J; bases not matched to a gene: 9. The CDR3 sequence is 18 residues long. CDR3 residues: CASSLFVPTGGSYNEQFF. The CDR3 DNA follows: TGTGCCAGCAGTTTATTTGTACCAACAGGGGGGTCCTACAATGAGCAGTTCTTC.

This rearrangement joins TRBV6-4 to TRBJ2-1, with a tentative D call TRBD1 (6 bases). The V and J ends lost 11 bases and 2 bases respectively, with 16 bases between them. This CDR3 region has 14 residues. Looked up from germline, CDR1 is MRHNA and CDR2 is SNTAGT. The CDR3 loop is CAGWTAYTYNEQFF. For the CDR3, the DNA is TGTGCCGGGTGGACAGCCTACACCTACAATGAGCAGTTCTTC.

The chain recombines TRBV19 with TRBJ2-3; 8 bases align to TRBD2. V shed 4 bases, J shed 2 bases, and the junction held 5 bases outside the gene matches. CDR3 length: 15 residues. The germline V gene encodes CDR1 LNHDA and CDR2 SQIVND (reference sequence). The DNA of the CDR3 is TGTGCCAGTAGTAGCGGGAGGTCATACACAGATACGCAGTATTTT. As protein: CASSSGRSYTDTQYF.

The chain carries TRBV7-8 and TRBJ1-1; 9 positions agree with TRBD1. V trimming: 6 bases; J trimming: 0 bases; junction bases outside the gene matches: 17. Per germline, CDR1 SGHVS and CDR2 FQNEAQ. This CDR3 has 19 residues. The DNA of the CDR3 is TGTGCCAGCAGACCTAGAGGGAAGGGACAGGGAATAATGAACACTGAAGCTTTCTTT. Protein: CASRPRGKGQGIMNTEAFF.

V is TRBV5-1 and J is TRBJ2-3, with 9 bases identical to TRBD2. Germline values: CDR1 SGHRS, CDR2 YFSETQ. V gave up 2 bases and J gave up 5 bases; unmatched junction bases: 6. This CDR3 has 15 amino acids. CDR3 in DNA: TGCGCCAGCAGCTTTCGCGGGGGGGCCGGAGATACGCAGTATTTT. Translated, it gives CASSFRGGAGDTQYF.